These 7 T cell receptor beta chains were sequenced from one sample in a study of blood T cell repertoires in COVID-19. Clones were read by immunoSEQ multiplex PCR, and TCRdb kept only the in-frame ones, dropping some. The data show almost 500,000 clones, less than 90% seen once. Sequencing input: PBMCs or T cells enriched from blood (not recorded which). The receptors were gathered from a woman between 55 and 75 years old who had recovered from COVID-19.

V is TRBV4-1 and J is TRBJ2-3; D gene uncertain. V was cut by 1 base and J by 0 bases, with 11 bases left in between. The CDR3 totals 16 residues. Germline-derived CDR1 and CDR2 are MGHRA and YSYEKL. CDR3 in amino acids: CASSQGPWHSTDTQYF. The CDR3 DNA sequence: TGCGCCAGCAGCCAAGGGCCATGGCATAGCACAGATACGCAGTATTTT.

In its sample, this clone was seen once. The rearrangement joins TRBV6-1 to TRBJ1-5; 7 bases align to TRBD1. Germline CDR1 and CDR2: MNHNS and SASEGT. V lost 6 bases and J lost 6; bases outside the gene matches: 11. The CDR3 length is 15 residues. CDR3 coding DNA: TGTGCCAGCAGCTCCGACAGGGAAAAGGCTCAGCCCCAGCATTTT. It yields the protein CASSSDREKAQPQHF.

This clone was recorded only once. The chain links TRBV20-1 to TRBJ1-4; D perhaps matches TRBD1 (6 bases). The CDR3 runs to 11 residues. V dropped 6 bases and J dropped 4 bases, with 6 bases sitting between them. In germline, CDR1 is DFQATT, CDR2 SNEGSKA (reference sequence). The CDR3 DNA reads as TGCAGTGCACAGGGTAATGAAAAACTGTTTTTT. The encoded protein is CSAQGNEKLFF.

In DNA, the CDR3 is TGTGCCAGCTCACCTGCAGGGCAGGAAAAACTGTTTTTT. Amino acids: CASSPAGQEKLFF. The chain employs TRBV18 and TRBJ1-4; possible D gene TRBD1, 5 bases. Per germline, CDR1 KGHSH and CDR2 LQKENI. Trimming took 3 bases from V and 8 from J, leaving 10 bases between them. The CDR3 sequence is 13 residues long.

CDR3 sequence reads: CASSQDTAYYGYTF. CDR3 sequence (DNA): TGTGCCAGCAGCCAAGATACAGCTTACTATGGCTACACCTTC. This chain links TRBV3-1 (or the pseudogene TRBV3-2) with TRBJ1-2, with D hard to call. The CDR3 covers 14 residues. The germline gives CDR1 LGHDT, CDR2 YNNKEL (reference sequence). Trimming removed 0 bases from V and 3 bases from J, with 8 bases in between.

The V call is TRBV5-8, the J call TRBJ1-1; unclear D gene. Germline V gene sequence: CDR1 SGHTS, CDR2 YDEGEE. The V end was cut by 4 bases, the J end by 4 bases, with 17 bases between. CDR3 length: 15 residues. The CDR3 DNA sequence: TGTGCCAGCAGCGCGTACAGACTAATGGGCACTGAAGCTTTCTTT. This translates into CASSAYRLMGTEAFF.

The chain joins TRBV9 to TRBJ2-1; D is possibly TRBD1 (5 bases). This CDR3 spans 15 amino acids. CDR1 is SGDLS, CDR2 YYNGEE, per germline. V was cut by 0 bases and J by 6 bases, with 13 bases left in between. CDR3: CASSVEIQAINEQFF. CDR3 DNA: TGTGCCAGCAGCGTAGAGATACAGGCGATCAATGAGCAGTTCTTC.